Each of the 15 T cell receptor beta chains below was sequenced from the same sample in a study of T cells in Graves' hyperthyroidism and ophthalmopathy. Amplification targeted TCR beta CDR3 regions from RNA transcripts. The HTBI primer set served for first-round RT-PCR of the TCR CDR3. One entry per CDR3 protein, called by TCRdb with MiXCR from the multiplex PCR reads. The data hold about 840,000 distinct CDR3 sequences, with 38% observed a single time. The specimen sequenced was blood. These receptors were collected from a man aged 18 to 29 with Graves' hyperthyroidism.

To note about this clonotype: Compared with germline, one end of the junction differs, possibly owing to a read error. The chain uses TRBV10-3 and TRBJ1-2; TRBD1 matches 9 bases. CDR1 ENHRY and CDR2 SYGVKD come from the germline V gene. This CDR3 spans 15 amino acids. The CDR3 DNA follows: TGTGCCATCAGTGCGACTACGGGACAGGGATTTGGCGACACCTTC. Translated: CAISATTGQGFGDTF.

This clonotype was picked up a small number of times. The chain employs TRBV20-1 and TRBJ2-7, with D unresolved. The CDR3 has 16 amino acids. Germline loops: CDR1 DFQATT, CDR2 SNEGSKA (reference sequence). With 6 bases removed from V and 1 base from J, the gap between germline ends came to 22 bases. CDR3 in amino acids: CSANSRWLHNSYEQYF. The CDR3 DNA follows: TGCAGTGCCAATTCCCGATGGCTTCACAATTCCTACGAGCAGTACTTC.

DNA of the CDR3: TGTGCCAGCAGTTACTTGGGGGGTCCCGGGGAGCTGTTTTTT. Translated, it gives CASSYLGGPGELFF. The chain combines TRBV6-5 with TRBJ2-2; D might be TRBD2 (6 bases). V was shortened by 1 base and J by 6 bases, with 9 bases between the two germline ends. This CDR3 has 14 residues. Germline V gene sequence: CDR1 MNHEY, CDR2 SVGAGI.

The genes are TRBV12-3 or TRBV12-4 and TRBJ2-7; D unresolved. The CDR3 covers 14 residues. The V and J ends lost 3 bases and 5 bases respectively, with 14 bases between them. The CDR3 spells CASSFLDGFDEQYF. CDR3 bases: TGTGCCAGCAGTTTTCTCGACGGGTTCGACGAGCAGTACTTC.

This clonotype was detected only a few times. The gene calls are TRBV5-1 and TRBJ1-2; 8 nucleotides align to TRBD1. The germline gives CDR1 SGHRS, CDR2 YFSETQ. Germline trimming cut 4 bases from V and 3 bases from J; bases unmatched to any gene: 11. This CDR3 comprises 16 residues. The CDR3 reads CASSQSVQGAYYGYTF. CDR3 DNA: TGCGCCAGCAGCCAATCGGTGCAGGGGGCATACTATGGCTACACCTTC.

As to this clonotype: With a much larger clone just one base away, this may be a read error. This chain links TRBV9 with TRBJ2-5; D gene unclear. The CDR3 loop spans 15 amino acids. CDR1 is SGDLS and CDR2 is YYNGEE in the germline V gene. The chain's CDR3 is CASSVDGGSQEAQYF. The CDR3 nucleotides read TGTGCCAGCAGCGTAGATGGCGGTAGTCAAGAGGCCCAGTACTTC.

The V and J genes are TRBV6-5 and TRBJ2-2, with TRBD1 matching over 7 bases. CDR1 and CDR2 (germline): MNHEY, SVGAGI. This CDR3 contains 13 residues. After removal of 8 bases from V and 4 bases from J, the junction contained 4 bases not matched to a gene. As DNA, the CDR3 is TGTGCCAGCCTCAGACAGGGCACCGGGGAGCTGTTTTTT. Protein product: CASLRQGTGELFF.

The chain has TRBV20-1 and TRBJ2-5; no definite D call. Looked up from germline, CDR1 is DFQATT and CDR2 is SNEGSKA (reference sequence). This CDR3 contains 13 residues. The V end was cut by 1 base, the J end by 5 bases, with 11 bases between. The CDR3 nucleotides read TGCAGTGCTAGAGGCCAGGTGGGCGAGACCCAGTACTTC. Protein sequence: CSARGQVGETQYF.

A remark on this clonotype: An end of the junction does not agree with germline; a read error may underlie this. The CDR3 loop is CASSRITGELFF. The CDR3 DNA reads TGCGCCAGCAGCCGTATCACCGGGGAGCTGTTTTTT. The chain is built from TRBV7-2 and TRBJ2-2; D unresolved. The CDR3 sequence is 12 residues long. The V gene's germline CDR1 is SGHTA and CDR2 FQGNSA. The full variable domain, with the rest looked up from reference TRBV7-2 and TRBJ2-2, is GAGVSQSPSNKVTEKGKDVELRCDPISGHTALYWYRQSLGQGLEFLIYFQGNSAPDKSGLPSDRFSAERTGGSVSTLTIQRTQQEDSAVYLCASSRITGELFFGEGSRLTVL.

This clonotype showed up many times. The rearrangement joins TRBV10-3 to TRBJ2-7; 7 bases agree with TRBD1. Germline V CDR1 and CDR2: ENHRY, SYGVKD. V dropped 7 bases and J dropped 2; count of bases not matched to a gene: 5. The CDR3 is 13 amino acids. CDR3 protein: CAIMPGQTYEQYF. As DNA, the CDR3 is TGTGCCATCATGCCGGGACAGACCTACGAGCAGTACTTC.

This sequence joins TRBV7-2 and TRBJ2-7; 7 nucleotides agree with TRBD2. V trimming: 7 bases; J trimming: 3 bases; junction bases outside the gene matches: 12. The CDR3 has 15 residues. Germline-derived CDR1 and CDR2 are SGHTA and FQGNSA. CDR3 DNA sequence: TGTGCCAGCATCCCCCCGGGGGGAGATTTCTACGAGCAGTACTTC. Protein product: CASIPPGGDFYEQYF.

The rearrangement joins TRBV29-1 to TRBJ1-2; the match to TRBD1 covers 8 bases. The CDR3 covers 15 residues. Trimming cost V 6 bases and J 1 base; bases outside gene matches: 10. CDR1 is SQVTM, CDR2 ANQGSEA, per germline. The CDR3 reads CSVAIGQGLNYGYTF. The CDR3 region has the DNA TGCAGCGTAGCAATCGGACAGGGACTTAACTATGGCTACACCTTC. Using reference TRBV29-1 and TRBJ1-2 for the parts outside the CDR3, the full variable domain is SAVISQKPSRDICQRGTSLTIQCQVDSQVTMMFWYRQQPGQSLTLIATANQGSEATYESGFVIDKFPISRPNLTFSTLTVSNMSPEDSSIYLCSVAIGQGLNYGYTFGSGTRLTVV.

A single count supports this clonotype. It may be a read error: a sequence one base away is much more abundant. The chain employs TRBV20-1 and TRBJ2-5; 7 bases line up with TRBD2. J gave up 9 bases and V 1 base, and 5 bases lay outside the gene matches. The germline CDR1 and CDR2 sequences are DFQATT and SNEGSKA (reference sequence). There are 12 residues in the CDR3. In DNA form, the CDR3 reads TGCAGTGCTAGAGCTAGCGGCGAGGCCCAGTACTTC. Translated, it gives CSARASGEAQYF.

This clonotype has ten or more counts. The J gene is TRBJ2-5, the V gene TRBV20-1; 13 nucleotides line up with TRBD2. The CDR3 is 16 amino acids. CDR1 is DFQATT, CDR2 SNEGSKA, per germline (reference sequence). The trim removed 6 bases at V and 2 bases at J, leaving 9 bases unmatched. The CDR3: CSAATGLAGDQETQYF. The CDR3 DNA reads TGCAGTGCCGCTACCGGACTAGCGGGAGATCAAGAGACCCAGTACTTC.

This clonotype turned up a few times. The chain combines TRBV19 with TRBJ2-7; D tentatively reads TRBD1 or TRBD2 (5 bases each). CDR1 is LNHDA and CDR2 is SQIVND in the germline V gene (reference sequence). The CDR3 consists of 15 residues. V was trimmed by 5 bases and J by 3 bases, leaving 17 bases between them. The CDR3 sequence: CASSDSLRGNYEQYF. The CDR3 DNA is TGTGCCAGTAGTGACTCCCTACGGGGCAACTACGAGCAGTACTTC.